The present T cell receptor (beta chain) was sequenced within a study of breast tumors, draining lymph nodes, adjacent tissues. Study results and limitations: Luminal-like breast cancer showed significantly higher tumor–nontumor repertoire similarity than basal-like. Findings are consistent with lymph node origin and intratumoral expansion of most tumor T cells. Tumor T cell lymph node origin was a supported hypothesis, not proven. Tumor TCR diversity was below lymph nodes but above nontumor tissue.

Axillary draining lymph nodes of breast cancer patients supplied the node samples. On this clonotype itself: Its antigen is unidentified.

MiXCR, applied by TCRdb to the multiplex PCR reads, yields one record per CDR3 protein. The sample consists of approximately 210,000 distinct CDR3 sequences, approximately 31% of them appearing once. This clonotype was sampled from a female donor with breast cancer. Some clones in this sample may be carry-over from other donors' samples. Sequencing used axillary lymph node tissue.

CDR3 region: CASSFSGSKNTEAFF. For the CDR3, the DNA is TGTGCCAGCAGCTTCTCGGGTAGTAAGAACACTGAAGCTTTCTTT. The rearrangement joins TRBV11-2 to TRBJ1-1; D not resolved. This CDR3 spans 15 amino acids. V dropped 3 bases and J dropped 1 base, with 12 bases sitting between them. CDR1 and CDR2 from the germline V gene are SGHAT and FQNNGV.